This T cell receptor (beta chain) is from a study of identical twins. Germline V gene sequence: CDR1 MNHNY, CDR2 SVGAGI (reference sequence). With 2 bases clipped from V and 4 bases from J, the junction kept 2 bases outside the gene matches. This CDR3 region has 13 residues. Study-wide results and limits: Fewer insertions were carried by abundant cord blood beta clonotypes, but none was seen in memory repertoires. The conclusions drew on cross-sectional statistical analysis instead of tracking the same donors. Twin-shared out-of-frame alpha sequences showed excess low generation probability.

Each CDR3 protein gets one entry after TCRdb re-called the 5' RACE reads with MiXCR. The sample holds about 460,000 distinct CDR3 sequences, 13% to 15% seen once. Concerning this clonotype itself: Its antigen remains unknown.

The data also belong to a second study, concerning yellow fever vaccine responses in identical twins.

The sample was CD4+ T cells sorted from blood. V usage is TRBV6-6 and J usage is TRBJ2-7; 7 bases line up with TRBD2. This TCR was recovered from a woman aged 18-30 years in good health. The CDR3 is CASSYGRVYEQYF. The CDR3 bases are TGTGCCAGCAGTTACGGGAGGGTTTACGAGCAGTACTTC.